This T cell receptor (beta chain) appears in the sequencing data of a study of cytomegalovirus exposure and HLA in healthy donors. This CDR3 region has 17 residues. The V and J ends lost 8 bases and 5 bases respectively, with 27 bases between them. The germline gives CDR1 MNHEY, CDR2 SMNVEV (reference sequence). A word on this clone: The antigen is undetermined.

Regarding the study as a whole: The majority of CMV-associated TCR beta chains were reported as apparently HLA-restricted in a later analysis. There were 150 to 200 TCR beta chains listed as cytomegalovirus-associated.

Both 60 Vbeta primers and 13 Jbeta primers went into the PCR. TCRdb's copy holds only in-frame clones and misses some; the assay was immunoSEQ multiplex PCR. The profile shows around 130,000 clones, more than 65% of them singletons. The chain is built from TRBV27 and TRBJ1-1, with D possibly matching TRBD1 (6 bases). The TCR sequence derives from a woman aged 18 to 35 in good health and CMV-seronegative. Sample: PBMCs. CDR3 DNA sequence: TGTGCCAGCGCCCCCGGGCGGGGGGCAGCGAAGAGAACTGAAGCTTTCTTT. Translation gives CASAPGRGAAKRTEAFF.